This TCR beta chain is from a study of beta chain features in type 1 diabetes (dated by TCRdb to about 2018). For the study in its entirety: No differences in mean age, gender distribution, total cell number or subset yield were found between patients and healthy donors. A total of roughly 99 million sorted cells were examined across all samples, and the number of cells per subset was strongly correlated with RNA yield. In the study, TCRB repertoires of sorted circulating CD4+ T cell subsets from recently diagnosed type 1 diabetes patients were compared with those of matched healthy donors. Naive and central memory subsets were obtained from all 28 donors, but regulatory and stem cell-like memory subsets were isolated from only 8 patients and roughly eight healthy donors. General conclusions and limits of the study: Naive, central memory and regulatory TCRB repertoires appeared to be more similar among patients than among healthy donors. Fewer insertions and more nucleotide deletions at VDJ recombination sites were observed in patients with type 1 diabetes, implying thymic rearrangement abnormalities. Only small numbers of individuals were included in the HLA sub-analyses, which left unresolved whether HLA type had any influence on TCRB rearrangement. Shorter templates might have been favored by PCR, but patient and control samples were amplified and corrected together, so both groups would have been affected equally by any skew. Type 1 diabetes patients showed a moderate but significant shortening of TCRB CDR3 length in all four CD4+ subsets. Because cDNA was sequenced instead of genomic DNA, highly expressing activated cells could be over-represented, though the groups showed no difference in activation or CD3 levels.

The trim is 3 bases for V and 4 bases for J, with a gap of 15 bases between the germline ends. The CDR3 goes from the cysteine to the phenylalanine over 15 residues. The read is trimmed to its CDR3 DNA, 45 bases read in frame from base 1. The germline V gene (reference sequence) provides CDR1 SEHNR and CDR2 FQNEAQ. The entire isolated RNA was reverse transcribed using the High Capacity cDNA Reverse Transcription Kit, and thus expressed TCRB transcripts were sequenced. Deep immunoSEQ sequencing was applied to naive, central memory and regulatory T cell samples, giving an average of around 4 million total reads per sample. After sorted cells were lysed in RLT buffer, RNA was extracted with DNase-treated RNeasy Micro or Mini kits, with the choice depending on cell number. To prevent cross-contamination, every cell subset was processed on its own, while patient and healthy donor samples were processed together. The immunoSEQ multiplex PCR was used to amplify TCRB sequences from cDNA, generating 87-bp fragments that spanned the CDR3 region. The amplicons were sequenced using the Illumina HiSeq platform. The paper's processing steps were these. PCR bias was computationally corrected using synthetic template baselines, reads within Hamming distance 2 were collapsed, and singletons that could not be merged were discarded. Reads were aligned against IMGT to assign V, D and J genes, CDR3 length and insertions or deletions at six rearrangement sites. Within each subset, clonotype counts were normalized to the number of sorted cells before true diversity and Gini coefficients were calculated with the tcR R package. The overlap coefficient, calculated on TCRB nucleotide sequences, was used to quantify repertoire sharing. TCRdb holds this immuneACCESS table with in-frame rearrangements only. Some clones are missing; in checked studies, unresolved V genes explain under half, and the rest has no known cause. V and J calls and clone size follow that table, whereas D and trimming were derived from the DNA. The sample data list 150,000 to 180,000 clones, and around a tenth of these were observed just once. The top ten clonotypes cover roughly 0.45% of the sample.

A note on this clone: What antigen it recognizes has not been identified. No qualities accompany the bases; no much larger clone lies one base away.

Each donor gave one peripheral blood draw, averaging roughly 120 mL, which was collected into heparinised tubes. A BD FACSAria II and a panel including CD45RO, CCR7, CD25, CD127, CD95 and CD27 were used to sort naive, central memory, regulatory and stem cell-like memory CD4+ T cells. All sorted populations exceeded 95% purity. PBMCs were isolated immediately by Lymphoprep density gradient centrifugation and stained directly without culture. Samples were stained and sorted in pairs, with one healthy donor and one patient per experiment, so that batch effects were minimized. The clonotype comes from a man aged 25 to 40 with type 1 diabetes. Sequencing used central memory CD4+ T cells from blood. The rearranged segments are TRBV7-9 and TRBJ2-5; TRBD1 is perhaps the D gene, given 5 matching bases. The CDR3 protein sequence reads: CASSLGSRVGETQYF. In nucleotide form, the sequence is TGTGCCAGCAGCTTGGGTTCCAGGGTGGGAGAGACCCAGTACTTC.